These 23 T cell receptor beta chains share one sample of origin, sequenced in a study of cytomegalovirus exposure and HLA in healthy donors. With 60 Vbeta and 13 Jbeta primers, the PCR was carried out. Sequencing used immunoSEQ multiplex PCR; TCRdb keeps in-frame clones, though not all of them. The data contain about 110,000 clones, 60% to 85% of them singletons. The sample taken for sequencing was PBMCs. These receptor sequences come from a male donor in good health and CMV-seropositive.

The chain uses TRBV25-1 and TRBJ1-1, with unresolved D. This CDR3 is 12 amino acids long. CDR1 and CDR2 (germline): MGHDK, SYGVNS. V was cut by 4 bases and J by 7 bases, with 10 bases left in between. The CDR3 reads CASSGKPGEAFF. CDR3 in DNA: TGTGCCAGCAGTGGGAAACCGGGTGAAGCTTTCTTT.

The V and J genes are TRBV25-1 and TRBJ2-7; D is perhaps TRBD2 (5 bases). CDR1 and CDR2 from the germline V gene are MGHDK and SYGVNS. With 8 bases removed from V and 1 base from J, the gap between germline ends came to 15 bases. This CDR3 is 14 amino acids long. This CDR3 reads CASSYPGDSYEQYF. CDR3 in DNA: TGTGCCAGCTCGTACCCCGGGGATTCCTACGAGCAGTACTTC.

CDR3 loop: CASSQLAGYSYEQYF. CDR3 nucleotide sequence: TGCGCCAGCAGCCAACTAGCGGGGTACTCCTACGAGCAGTACTTC. J is TRBJ2-7 and V is TRBV4-3, with 9 bases fitting TRBD2. The CDR3 has 15 amino acids. J lost 0 bases, V lost 2 bases, and 2 bases had no gene match. Germline V gene lookup returns CDR1 LGHNA and CDR2 YSLEER.

The V and J genes are TRBV29-1 and TRBJ1-5, with D maybe TRBD1 (5 bases). This CDR3 is built from 16 residues. The germline CDR1 and CDR2 sequences are SQVTM and ANQGSEA. V lost 8 bases, J lost 3 bases, and 23 bases lay in between. The CDR3 sequence: CSLLQVSSVVNQPQHF. The CDR3 coding sequence is TGCAGCCTCCTACAGGTTTCCTCGGTCGTCAATCAGCCCCAGCATTTT.

The J gene is TRBJ2-7, the V gene TRBV7-2; 10 bases match TRBD1. The CDR3 totals 14 residues. Germline V lookup: CDR1 SGHTA, CDR2 FQGNSA. The J segment lost 4 bases and the V segment lost 3 bases, leaving 3 bases of the junction unmatched. The CDR3 DNA follows: TGTGCCAGCAGCTTCCGACAGGGGGCTTACGAGCAGTACTTC. Translating it yields CASSFRQGAYEQYF.

This clone was counted between two and nine times. DNA of the CDR3: TGCGCCTGGGGGGTGGTACAAACGGAAAAACTGTTTTTT. It codes for CAWGVVQTEKLFF. The chain employs TRBV10-1 and TRBJ1-4; D might be TRBD1 (5 bases). V was shortened by 11 bases and J by 8 bases, with 18 bases between the two germline ends. The CDR3 loop spans 13 amino acids. Per the germline V gene, CDR1 is WNHNN and CDR2 is SYGVQD (reference sequence).

The V gene is TRBV29-1, the J gene TRBJ1-1; 9 bases are a match to TRBD1. The CDR3 has 13 amino acids. Germline lookup yields CDR1 SQVTM and CDR2 ANQGSEA. After removal of 7 bases from V and 6 bases from J, the junction contained 9 bases not matched to a gene. The CDR3 coding sequence is TGCAGCGCCGTGGGACAGGGAGTCTCTGAAGCTTTCTTT. Translated: CSAVGQGVSEAFF.

The V call is TRBV12-2, the J call TRBJ1-4. TRBV12-2 is a pseudogene. This CDR3 spans 16 amino acids. CDR3 sequence (DNA): TGTGCAAGTCGCTCCGAGAGGGTCGGCGGTAATGAAAAACTGTTTTTT. Translation gives CASRSERVGGNEKLFF.

V gene TRBV6-1 combines with J gene TRBJ2-1, with TRBD2 identical over 7 bases. The CDR3 loop spans 18 amino acids. Per the germline V gene, CDR1 is MNHNS and CDR2 is SASEGT. V shed 4 bases, J shed 7 bases, and the junction held 19 bases outside the gene matches. This CDR3 reads CASSARLAGPRRDNEQFF. The CDR3 nucleotides read TGTGCCAGCAGTGCCAGATTAGCGGGCCCTAGAAGGGATAATGAGCAGTTCTTC.

The CDR3, as DNA: TGTGCCAGCACGTCGGGTACAGGGAGGGCCTACGAGCAGTACTTC. This translates into CASTSGTGRAYEQYF. V and J are TRBV6-5 and TRBJ2-7, with D maybe TRBD2 (7 bases). This CDR3 has 15 residues. The V and J ends lost 7 bases and 2 bases respectively, with 18 bases between them. In germline, CDR1 is MNHEY, CDR2 SVGAGI.

This sequence joins TRBV11-2 and TRBJ1-6; perhaps TRBD1 as D (6 bases). Looked up from germline, CDR1 is SGHAT and CDR2 is FQNNGV. CDR3 length: 16 residues. V was shortened by 5 bases and J by 10 bases, with 21 bases between the two germline ends. CDR3 sequence: CASSPAGTLIESPLHF. The CDR3 nucleotides read TGTGCCAGCAGCCCGGCCGGGACACTGATTGAGTCACCCCTCCACTTT.

The V and J genes are TRBV2 and TRBJ2-1; D is perhaps TRBD2 (5 bases). V shed 7 bases and J shed 0 bases, with 7 bases lying between them. There are 13 residues in the CDR3. Looked up from germline, CDR1 is SNHLY and CDR2 is FYNNEI. CDR3: CASMRDSYNEQFF. The CDR3 DNA sequence: TGTGCCAGCATGAGGGACTCCTACAATGAGCAGTTCTTC.

V and J are TRBV7-3 and TRBJ2-7; 13 nucleotides match TRBD2. The V gene end was trimmed by 5 bases and the J gene end by 6 bases; junction bases not matched to a gene: 4. The germline gives CDR1 SGHTA, CDR2 FQGTGA. The CDR3 has 14 residues. The CDR3: CASSLGTSGTEQYF. The CDR3 region has the DNA TGTGCCAGCAGCCTTGGGACTAGCGGGACCGAGCAGTACTTC.

The chain recombines TRBV29-1 with TRBJ1-2; D is undetermined. This CDR3 comprises 15 residues. V was shortened by 3 bases and J by 3 bases, with 17 bases between the two germline ends. The germline gives CDR1 SQVTM, CDR2 ANQGSEA. The CDR3 is CSVESAAGYDYGYTF. The CDR3 region has the DNA TGCAGCGTTGAGTCCGCGGCGGGATATGACTATGGCTACACCTTC.

In its sample, this clone was seen once. The chain couples TRBV10-1 to TRBJ2-2; the D gene is possibly TRBD1 (5 bases). This CDR3 comprises 14 residues. V was shortened by 11 bases and J by 4 bases, with 17 bases between the two germline ends. CDR1 is WNHNN and CDR2 is SYGVQD in the germline V gene (reference sequence). This chain's CDR3 is CALRLGLSTGELFF. The CDR3 nucleotides read TGCGCCCTCAGGCTGGGGCTCAGCACCGGGGAGCTGTTTTTT.

The V and J genes are TRBV6-1 and TRBJ1-5; D gene ambiguous. This CDR3 is 14 amino acids long. V was clipped by 8 bases and J by 2 bases, with 13 bases between them. Germline V lookup: CDR1 MNHNS, CDR2 SASEGT. The CDR3 nucleotides read TGTGCCAGCGCCCCCCTAACTCGCAATCAGCCCCAGCATTTT. Protein: CASAPLTRNQPQHF.

The rearrangement links TRBV4-3 to TRBJ2-7; tentatively, D is TRBD1 (6 bases). The V end was cut by 0 bases, the J end by 1 base, with 13 bases between. From germline, CDR1 is LGHNA and CDR2 YSLEER. The CDR3 length is 16 residues. DNA of the CDR3: TGCGCCAGCAGCCAAGATGCTGGGACATTTTCCTACGAGCAGTACTTC. This codes for CASSQDAGTFSYEQYF.

V gene TRBV11-1 combines with J gene TRBJ2-3; D possibly corresponds to TRBD1 (6 bases). Germline CDR1 SGHAT, CDR2 FQDESV (reference sequence). The CDR3 spans 15 residues. The ends were cut back, 3 bases at V and 3 bases at J, with 13 bases in the middle. DNA of the CDR3: TGTGCCAGCAGCTTTGGCTCAAGGGGGACAGATACGCAGTATTTT. Translated, it gives CASSFGSRGTDTQYF. Full variable domain (rest looked up from reference TRBV11-1 and TRBJ2-3): EAEVAQSPRYKITEKSQAVAFWCDPISGHATLYWYRQILGQGPELLVQFQDESVVDDSQLPKDRFSAERLKGVDSTLKIQPAELGDSAMYLCASSFGSRGTDTQYFGPGTRLTVL.

This clone came up a few times. This chain uses TRBV7-9 with TRBJ1-4; 8 bases fit TRBD1. Unmatched junction bases numbered 11, after V lost 4 bases and J lost 1 base. The V gene's germline CDR1 is SEHNR and CDR2 FQNEAQ (reference sequence). This CDR3 contains 18 residues. CDR3 nucleotide sequence: TGTGCCAGCAGCTCGACCCGGACAGGGAATGGAACTAATGAAAAACTGTTTTTT. Its protein is CASSSTRTGNGTNEKLFF.

This clone was seen only once. V gene TRBV4-3 combines with J gene TRBJ2-3; D is undetermined. From germline, CDR1 is LGHNA and CDR2 YSLEER. V lost 1 base and J 1 base, leaving 6 bases between the germline ends. CDR3 length: 14 residues. In DNA form, the CDR3 reads TGCGCCAGCAGCCAAGGGCTCCGCACAGATACGCAGTATTTT. Its translation is CASSQGLRTDTQYF.

V is TRBV28 and J is TRBJ2-3; perhaps TRBD2 as D (6 bases). Looked up from germline, CDR1 is MDHEN and CDR2 is SYDVKM. V lost 2 bases, J lost 1 base, and 10 bases lay in between. CDR3 length equals 15 residues. CDR3 sequence reads: CASSLGSGGTDTQYF. Here the CDR3 DNA reads TGTGCCAGCAGTTTAGGGTCGGGGGGCACAGATACGCAGTATTTT.

V usage is TRBV29-1 and J usage is TRBJ2-1; TRBD2 matches 7 bases. The germline V gene has CDR1 SQVTM and CDR2 ANQGSEA. J lost 0 bases, V lost 6 bases, and 8 bases had no gene match. The CDR3 sequence is 15 residues long. CDR3: CSVTAGPNSYNEQFF. CDR3 bases: TGCAGCGTCACAGCGGGGCCGAACTCCTACAATGAGCAGTTCTTC.

This chain connects TRBV7-9 to TRBJ2-2; D gene uncertain. Germline CDR1 SEHNR, CDR2 FQNEAQ (reference sequence). This CDR3 is 13 amino acids long. V lost 6 bases and J lost 4, with 9 bases in between. CDR3 sequence reads: CASSSGITGELFF. For the CDR3, the DNA is TGTGCCAGCAGTTCAGGTATCACCGGGGAGCTGTTTTTT.